These 25 T cell receptor beta chains came from one sample sequenced in a study of OX40 agonist ivuxolimab in advanced cancers. Repertoires were generated with immunoSEQ multiplex PCR, while TCRdb's copy carries only in-frame clones and drops some. Of about 40,000 clones in the sample, approximately 80% were seen once. The sequencing here drew on CD4+ or CD8+ T cells sorted from blood, taken in a trial of the OX40 agonist ivuxolimab. All receptors come from an adult with an advanced solid tumor such as melanoma, head and neck, liver or kidney cancer.

J is TRBJ1-5 and V is TRBV2, with D unclear. The germline V and J ends were trimmed by 6 bases and 6 bases, with 18 bases remaining between them. Germline-derived CDR1 and CDR2 are SNHLY and FYNNEI. This CDR3 spans 15 amino acids. The CDR3 DNA reads as TGTGCCAGCAGGCCCAATAAGGGAGTATCTCAGCCCCAGCATTTT. Its translation: CASRPNKGVSQPQHF.

Details on this clone: A read error may produce the germline difference seen at one junction end. This chain uses TRBV23-1 with TRBJ2-7; 7 bases line up with TRBD1. TRBV23-1 belongs to the ORF category, with a function that is uncertain. There are 15 residues in the CDR3. In DNA, the CDR3 is TGCGCCAGCACTCAAGCCGGGACAGCCACCTACGAGCAGTACTTC. It yields the protein CASTQAGTATYEQYF.

This clone turned up a few times. The rearrangement links TRBV7-9 to TRBJ2-7; maybe TRBD1 (6 bases). V was pared by 1 base and J by 3 bases, with 10 bases between. The CDR3 totals 14 residues. Germline V gene data show CDR1 as SEHNR and CDR2 as FQNEAQ (reference sequence). CDR3 region: CASSLGPGDYEQYF. CDR3 bases: TGTGCCAGCAGCTTAGGCCCAGGGGACTACGAGCAGTACTTC.

Only one count was recorded for this clone. The CDR3 loop reads CASRTTVTYNSPLHF. DNA of the CDR3: TGCGCCAGCAGAACGACGGTTACCTATAATTCACCCCTCCACTTT. V gene TRBV4-1 combines with J gene TRBJ1-6; D is unresolved. This CDR3 has 15 amino acids. Germline values: CDR1 MGHRA, CDR2 YSYEKL. V was shortened by 6 bases and J by 2 bases, with 11 bases between the two germline ends.

A single count supports this clone. The V and J genes are TRBV7-8 and TRBJ2-3; no clear D gene. Germline CDR1 and CDR2: SGHVS and FQNEAQ. V was pared by 3 bases and J by 2 bases, with 9 bases between. The CDR3 has 14 amino acids. The CDR3: CASSFSRNTDTQYF. The CDR3 DNA follows: TGTGCCAGCAGCTTTTCGAGGAACACAGATACGCAGTATTTT.

The chain combines TRBV28 with TRBJ1-3; D is uncertain. Germline CDR1 reads MDHEN; CDR2 reads SYDVKM. CDR3 length equals 15 residues. The V gene lost 2 bases and the J gene lost 0 bases, with 8 bases spanning the gap. Written as DNA, the CDR3 is TGTGCCAGCAGTTTAGGAGCGATCTCTGGAAACACCATATATTTT. Its translation: CASSLGAISGNTIYF.

V and J are TRBV28 and TRBJ1-5, with D maybe TRBD1 (6 bases). The CDR3 extends over 14 amino acids. Between the trimmed V and J ends, which lost 5 bases and 2 bases, there was a span of 10 bases. Germline loops: CDR1 MDHEN, CDR2 SYDVKM. The CDR3 loop reads CASSIGQRNQPQHF. CDR3 DNA sequence: TGTGCCAGCAGTATCGGACAGCGCAATCAGCCCCAGCATTTT.

The gene calls are TRBV4-2 and TRBJ1-2; a possible D gene is TRBD1 (6 bases). V was shortened by 5 bases and J by 4 bases, with 14 bases between the two germline ends. The CDR3 consists of 14 residues. The germline gives CDR1 LGHNA, CDR2 YNFKEQ. The CDR3 protein is CASSLQGFLYGYTF. The CDR3 DNA reads TGTGCCAGCAGCTTGCAGGGGTTCCTCTATGGCTACACCTTC.

The V call is TRBV6-4, the J call TRBJ1-1; D gene uncertain. Trimming took off 3 bases at V and 1 base at J, with 6 bases between the two ends. Germline V gene data show CDR1 as MRHNA and CDR2 as SNTAGT. This CDR3 comprises 13 residues. CDR3: CASSERSNTEAFF. CDR3 DNA sequence: TGTGCCAGCAGTGAGCGGTCGAACACTGAAGCTTTCTTT.

This chain uses TRBV29-1 with TRBJ2-7; a weak D match, TRBD1 (5 bases). The CDR3 is made up of 11 amino acids. V lost 5 bases to trimming and J lost 7 bases, with 12 bases between them. Per germline, CDR1 SQVTM and CDR2 ANQGSEA. CDR3 in amino acids: CSVLGVGEQYF. CDR3 nucleotides: TGCAGCGTTTTAGGGGTGGGGGAGCAGTACTTC.

Only a few counts were recorded for this clone. This sequence joins TRBV19 and TRBJ1-2, with unresolved D. CDR1 and CDR2 (germline): LNHDA, SQIVND (reference sequence). V gave up 4 bases and J gave up 8 bases, with 17 bases separating them. This CDR3 has 14 amino acids. As DNA, the CDR3 is TGTGCCAGTAGTAGACCCCCGGCCATCGACGGCTACACCTTC. Its protein is CASSRPPAIDGYTF. Full variable domain (remainder filled in from reference TRBV19 and TRBJ1-2): DGGITQSPKYLFRKEGQNVTLSCEQNLNHDAMYWYRQDPGQGLRLIYYSQIVNDFQKGDIAEGYSVSREKKESFPLTVTSAQKNPTAFYLCASSRPPAIDGYTFGSGTRLTVV.

The chain combines TRBV28 with TRBJ1-1, with D perhaps matching TRBD1 (6 bases). Looked up from germline, CDR1 is MDHEN and CDR2 is SYDVKM. CDR3 length: 16 residues. Between the trimmed V and J ends, which lost 5 bases and 1 base, there was a span of 17 bases. CDR3 region: CASSPPSRGANTEAFF. Written as DNA, the CDR3 is TGTGCCAGCAGTCCCCCCTCCCGGGGGGCGAACACTGAAGCTTTCTTT. The whole variable domain, remainder taken from reference TRBV28 and TRBJ1-1, is DVKVTQSSRYLVKRTGEKVFLECVQDMDHENMFWYRQDPGLGLRLIYFSYDVKMKEKGDIPEGYSVSREKKERFSLILESASTNQTSMYLCASSPPSRGANTEAFFGQGTRLTVV.

The J gene is TRBJ2-5, the V gene TRBV15; no clear D gene. There are 14 residues in the CDR3. V was clipped by 1 base and J by 4 bases, with 10 bases between them. In germline, CDR1 is LNHNV, CDR2 YYDKDF (reference sequence). The CDR3 loop reads CATSRGLPGETQYF. CDR3 nucleotides: TGTGCCACCAGCAGAGGACTGCCGGGAGAGACCCAGTACTTC.

The chain couples TRBV6-4 to TRBJ1-3, with TRBD1 identical over 9 bases. The CDR3 is 14 residues long. Germline V gene sequence: CDR1 MRHNA, CDR2 SNTAGT. V shed 6 bases and J 5 bases; nucleotides not matched to a gene: 5. The CDR3 DNA sequence: TGTGCCAGCAGAGGACAGGGGAGGAGAAACACCATATATTTT. Amino acids: CASRGQGRRNTIYF.

The V gene is TRBV4-1, the J gene TRBJ2-1, with TRBD2 identical over 7 bases. The V segment lost 8 bases and the J segment 2 bases; nucleotides outside the gene matches: 9. Per germline, CDR1 MGHRA and CDR2 YSYEKL. The CDR3 sequence is 15 residues long. The CDR3 nucleotides are TGCGCCAGCTCATCTCTAGCGGCCCCCTACAATGAGCAGTTCTTC. This sequence encodes CASSSLAAPYNEQFF.

The chain is built from TRBV20-1 and TRBJ2-1, with 7 bases lining up with TRBD1. The germline gives CDR1 DFQATT, CDR2 SNEGSKA (reference sequence). The J segment lost 8 bases and the V segment lost 6 bases, leaving 1 base of the junction unmatched. This CDR3 is 10 amino acids long. The CDR3 nucleotides are TGCAGTGCAGGGGGCCATGAGCAGTTCTTC. This gives the protein CSAGGHEQFF.

The J gene is TRBJ1-1, the V gene TRBV27; 7 bases are shared with TRBD1. The germline CDR1 and CDR2 sequences are MNHEY and SMNVEV (reference sequence). The J segment lost 0 bases and the V segment lost 5 bases, leaving 15 bases of the junction unmatched. This CDR3 has 18 residues. CDR3 sequence reads: CASSPIGQVYILNTEAFF. CDR3 DNA sequence: TGTGCCAGCAGTCCCATCGGACAGGTGTACATTCTGAACACTGAAGCTTTCTTT.

The chain couples TRBV16 to TRBJ2-3, with TRBD2 identical over 8 bases. V shed 5 bases and J 4 bases; nucleotides not matched to a gene: 5. There are 14 residues in the CDR3. CDR1 and CDR2 from the germline V gene are KGHSY and FQNENV. The CDR3 region has the DNA TGTGCCAGCAGCTTTGGCGGGGGGCCAGATACGCAGTATTTT. Its translation is CASSFGGGPDTQYF.

The chain carries TRBV14 and TRBJ1-6; D unclear. Trimming removed 0 bases at V and 7 bases at J, with 10 bases between. Germline V lookup: CDR1 SGHDN, CDR2 FVKESK. The CDR3 contains 15 residues. CDR3 region: CASSQDGFGNSPLHF. DNA of the CDR3: TGTGCCAGCAGCCAAGATGGATTTGGAAATTCACCCCTCCACTTT.

The rearrangement links TRBV7-6 to TRBJ1-2, with 10 positions matching TRBD1. CDR1 is SGHVS, CDR2 FNYEAQ, per germline. This CDR3 has 16 amino acids. The junction had 7 bases not matched to a gene; V was cut back by 5 bases and J by 1 base. The CDR3 sequence: CASSPGQGRGNYGYTF. The CDR3 coding sequence is TGTGCCAGCAGCCCGGGACAGGGGAGGGGTAACTATGGCTACACCTTC.

J is TRBJ2-7 and V is TRBV4-1, with no clear D. The CDR3 is 13 residues long. CDR1 is MGHRA and CDR2 is YSYEKL in the germline V gene. The V end lost 4 bases, the J end lost 6 bases, and 13 bases lay between the germline ends. CDR3 nucleotide sequence: TGCGCCAGCAGCCCCGGGCTCACCGGCGAGCAGTACTTC. Residues: CASSPGLTGEQYF.

The chain uses TRBV7-9 and TRBJ2-1, with D unresolved. The V gene's germline CDR1 is SEHNR and CDR2 FQNEAQ (reference sequence). V was clipped by 4 bases and J by 4 bases, with 14 bases between them. CDR3 size: 15 residues. The CDR3 protein is CASSSRRIYYNEQFF. The CDR3 DNA reads TGTGCCAGCAGCTCCCGGCGGATATATTACAATGAGCAGTTCTTC.

This rearrangement joins TRBV6-5 to TRBJ1-1; 10 nucleotides match TRBD1. The V and J ends lost 7 bases and 6 bases, in that order; junction bases with no gene match: 8. The CDR3 is 14 amino acids. Per the germline V gene, CDR1 is MNHEY and CDR2 is SVGAGI. CDR3 sequence reads: CASTRPGTGAEAFF. The CDR3 nucleotides read TGTGCCAGCACCCGTCCCGGGACAGGGGCTGAAGCTTTCTTT.

This clone was recorded once. The chain is built from TRBV7-2 and TRBJ2-1; D gene ambiguous. The CDR3 is 16 amino acids. V lost 2 bases and J 2 bases, leaving 13 bases between the germline ends. Per the germline V gene, CDR1 is SGHTA and CDR2 is FQGNSA. The CDR3 protein is CASSLRESPAYNEQFF. CDR3 nucleotides: TGTGCCAGCAGCTTAAGGGAATCCCCGGCCTACAATGAGCAGTTCTTC.

This chain joins TRBV7-9 and TRBJ2-5; 10 bases align to TRBD2. Per germline, CDR1 SEHNR and CDR2 FQNEAQ (reference sequence). V was clipped by 5 bases and J by 5 bases; unmatched bases: 2. The CDR3 is 13 residues long. The CDR3 loop reads CASSPTSGETQYF. CDR3 nucleotides: TGTGCCAGCAGCCCGACTAGCGGGGAGACCCAGTACTTC.